A single sample is the source of the 14 T cell receptor beta chains below, sequenced in a study of blood T cells in healthy people across ages. Using a J-beta primer mix together with a sample-barcoded 5' primer, a second PCR was run for roughly 6 to 12 cycles. TCRdb reanalysed the 5' RACE reads using MiXCR and keeps one entry per CDR3 protein. The table shows over 1,500,000 distinct CDR3 sequences, with roughly 50% occurring only once. Sequencing was done on a sample of blood. These receptors came from a woman in her thirties or forties in good health.

The chain recombines TRBV28 with TRBJ1-5, with 7 positions matching TRBD1. This CDR3 is built from 15 residues. J was trimmed by 4 bases and V by 7 bases; bases with no gene match: 10. The germline gives CDR1 MDHEN, CDR2 SYDVKM. CDR3 sequence reads: CASIKQGPFNQPQHF. The CDR3 DNA reads as TGTGCCAGCATTAAACAGGGGCCCTTTAATCAGCCCCAGCATTTT.

The chain has TRBV20-1 and TRBJ2-7, with TRBD2 matching over 10 bases. The end of the DNA aligns better with TRBJ2-5, so the J call may be wrong. The CDR3 covers 15 residues. Germline CDR1 is DFQATT and CDR2 is SNEGSKA (reference sequence). The CDR3 sequence is CSARARAGGEETQYF. CDR3 sequence (DNA): TGCAGTGCTAGGGCGAGAGCGGGGGGGGAGGAGACCCAGTACTTC.

This rearrangement joins TRBV6-2 or TRBV6-3 to TRBJ2-5; 9 nucleotides align to TRBD1. Germline V gene sequence: CDR1 MNHEY, CDR2 SVGEGT. V dropped 8 bases and J dropped 4; count of bases not matched to a gene: 11. This CDR3 is built from 15 residues. CDR3 sequence reads: CASGDRQGVRETQYF. The CDR3 DNA sequence: TGTGCCAGCGGGGATCGACAGGGGGTACGAGAGACCCAGTACTTC.

This clonotype was picked up a small number of times. The chain links TRBV28 to TRBJ2-5, with TRBD1 matching over 7 bases. The CDR3 runs 17 residues. The trim removed 6 bases at V and 4 bases at J, leaving 17 bases unmatched. Germline V gives CDR1 MDHEN, CDR2 SYDVKM. The CDR3 nucleotides are TGTGCCAGCAGCGAACCGGGACAGCACCTTTTCGGAGAGACCCAGTACTTC. Translating gives CASSEPGQHLFGETQYF.

This chain uses TRBV29-1 with TRBJ2-7; 8 bases are a match to TRBD1. This CDR3 comprises 14 residues. The germline CDR1 and CDR2 sequences are SQVTM and ANQGSEA. Trimming took 7 bases from V and 0 from J; bases not matched to a gene: 8. The CDR3, as DNA: TGCAGCGCCGGGACAGGCCTTAGCTCCTACGAGCAGTACTTC. As protein: CSAGTGLSSYEQYF.

This sequence joins TRBV7-9 and TRBJ2-7; weak D call: TRBD1 (8 bases). The CDR3 contains 15 residues. With 5 bases removed from V and 4 bases from J, the gap between germline ends came to 18 bases. Germline loops: CDR1 SEHNR, CDR2 FQNEAQ (reference sequence). The CDR3 DNA follows: TGTGCCAGCAGCCCGAGACAGGGGAGGGTTTACGAGCAGTACTTC. As protein: CASSPRQGRVYEQYF.

This sequence joins TRBV3-1 and TRBJ1-3, with D uncertain. This CDR3 has 17 amino acids. The V and J ends lost 4 bases and 0 bases respectively, with 16 bases between them. Germline V gives CDR1 LGHDT, CDR2 YNNKEL (reference sequence). The CDR3 nucleotides read TGTGCCAGCAGCCCAGGATCTGTTGGGATCTCTGGAAACACCATATATTTT. Amino acids: CASSPGSVGISGNTIYF.

The chain carries TRBV12-3 or TRBV12-4 and TRBJ1-1, with a tentative D call TRBD1 (6 bases). V lost 5 bases to trimming and J lost 4 bases, with 17 bases between them. This CDR3 is built from 15 residues. The CDR3, as DNA: TGTGCCAGCAGTCCGGGACAAAACCGGGGCACTGAAGCTTTCTTT. Translated: CASSPGQNRGTEAFF.

This chain uses TRBV29-1 with TRBJ2-4; 9 positions agree with TRBD1. The CDR3 loop spans 11 amino acids. The germline gives CDR1 SQVTM, CDR2 ANQGSEA. With V trimmed by 7 bases and J by 8 bases, 3 bases remained unmatched. The CDR3 DNA reads TGCAGCGCCGACAGGGGGGACATTCAGTACTTC. It specifies CSADRGDIQYF. Based on the CDR3 plus reference TRBV29-1 and TRBJ2-4, the full variable domain is SAVISQKPSRDICQRGTSLTIQCQVDSQVTMMFWYRQQPGQSLTLIATANQGSEATYESGFVIDKFPISRPNLTFSTLTVSNMSPEDSSIYLCSADRGDIQYFGAGTRLSVL.

In this sample, this clonotype turned up a few times. An end of the junction does not agree with germline; a read error may underlie this. This chain joins TRBV4-1 and TRBJ2-7; D gene ambiguous. Germline lookup yields CDR1 MGHRA and CDR2 YSYEKL. The CDR3 sequence is 17 residues long. CDR3 region: CASSQDLRTTPSSEQYF. The CDR3, as DNA: TGCGCCAGCAGCCAAGATCTGAGAACCACTCCTTCCTCCGAGCAGTACTTC.

There are a few counts of this clonotype. The CDR3: CASSQEDGSASSGANVLTF. The DNA of the CDR3 is TGCGCCAGCAGCCAAGAAGACGGGTCAGCAAGCTCTGGGGCCAACGTCCTGACTTTC. The chain joins TRBV4-3 to TRBJ2-6; no definite D call. CDR1 is LGHNA, CDR2 YSLEER, per germline. V lost 0 bases and J lost 0, with 15 bases in between. CDR3 length: 19 residues.

V is TRBV6-2 or TRBV6-3 and J is TRBJ2-3, with D perhaps assigned TRBD1 or TRBD2 (5 bases each). The CDR3 extends over 15 amino acids. The V and J ends lost 2 bases and 4 bases respectively, with 13 bases between them. CDR1 and CDR2 (germline): MNHEY, SVGEGT. The DNA of the CDR3 is TGTGCCAGCAGTTACGGGGGATATGGCGCAGATACGCAGTATTTT. It yields the protein CASSYGGYGADTQYF.

This clonotype was counted between two and nine times. The CDR3 DNA sequence: TGTGCCAGTGGGAGAGGGAATTACGAGCAGTACTTC. Amino acids: CASGRGNYEQYF. This chain connects TRBV27 to TRBJ2-7; tentatively, D is TRBD2 (5 bases). The length of the CDR3 is 12 residues. CDR1 MNHEY and CDR2 SMNVEV come from the germline V gene (reference sequence). The germline V and J ends were trimmed by 9 bases and 4 bases, with 13 bases remaining between them.

This clonotype was found a few times. The gene calls are TRBV7-3 and TRBJ2-4; D is perhaps TRBD2 (5 bases). The germline CDR1 and CDR2 sequences are SGHTA and FQGTGA. This CDR3 has 14 residues. The V gene lost 5 bases and the J gene lost 3 bases, with 11 bases spanning the gap. The chain's CDR3 is CASSRGDSKNIQYF. The CDR3 region has the DNA TGTGCCAGCAGCCGGGGTGATAGCAAAAACATTCAGTACTTC.